A selection of T cell receptor beta chains follows, all from one sample in a study of vaccination and CD4 T cells after COVID-19. Each CDR3 protein gets one entry after TCRdb re-called the PCR reads with MiXCR. The sample consists of thousands of distinct CDR3 sequences, over 25% of them appearing once. Antigens for these TCRs are unknown. The sequenced sample was CD4+ T cells from blood, cultured in vitro. These receptor sequences come from a human donor in good health. Each CDR3 is given with its conserved first and last residue. D genes are given only for firm matches. Not all rows give a size; the values are once, few, many and, for expanded clones, a class.

d_call	j_call	cdr3_length	v_call	clone_size	cdr3_aa
-	TRBJ2-6	17	TRBV28	few	CASSPTQQGIGANVLTF
-	TRBJ1-6	16	TRBV28	-	CASSHTRDGYNSPLHF
-	TRBJ2-2	13	TRBV6-2/TRBV6-3	-	CASRLENTGELFF
-	TRBJ2-3	13	TRBV6-2/TRBV6-3	-	CASSYMTADTQYF
TRBD1	TRBJ1-4	15	TRBV7-8	few	CASSNRQGDNEKLFF
TRBD1	TRBJ1-2	16	TRBV11-2	few	CASSSYRDRQSYGYTF
TRBD2	TRBJ2-5	17	TRBV11-2	-	CASTVTSSGNPQETQYF
-	TRBJ2-7	13	TRBV7-2	-	CASSPVNSYEQYF
-	TRBJ2-1	16	TRBV14	-	CASSQDVGWGAGEQFF
-	TRBJ1-5	14	TRBV28	-	CASRGPGGPQPQHF
-	TRBJ2-1	13	TRBV20-1	few	CSAIITSYNEQFF
-	TRBJ1-3	14	TRBV6-2/TRBV6-3	few	CASRPTISGNTIYF
-	TRBJ2-5	14	TRBV6-2/TRBV6-3	-	CASSYSTYQETQYF
TRBD2	TRBJ2-3	14	TRBV19	-	CASSALADLDTQYF
-	TRBJ1-1	14	TRBV19	few	CASSAPDKNTEAFF
-	TRBJ1-2	12	TRBV6-2/TRBV6-3	-	CASRQGDYGYTF
TRBD2	TRBJ2-1	14	TRBV27	few	CASSLGGLAHEQFF
-	TRBJ2-2	14	TRBV9	-	CASSVGAETGELFF
TRBD1	TRBJ2-2	14	TRBV20-1	-	CSAPRQGNTGELFF
-	TRBJ1-1	12	TRBV20-1	-	CSARQGGTEAFF
-	TRBJ2-5	12	TRBV7-2	few	CASSQPQETQYF
TRBD1	TRBJ2-3	14	TRBV30	-	CAWSGTGRADTQYF
-	TRBJ2-2	14	TRBV25-1	-	CASSVGFSTGELFF
-	TRBJ2-5	15	TRBV4-3	-	CASSRTGAGSETQYF
-	TRBJ1-6	12	TRBV4-1	few	CASSQADSPLHF
TRBD2	TRBJ2-2	15	TRBV5-4	-	CASSSGTSLTGELFF
TRBD1	TRBJ1-5	15	TRBV11-1	-	CASSLTTGIGQPQHF
-	TRBJ1-3	17	TRBV6-1	once	CASRNPQGKVSGNTIYF
TRBD2	TRBJ2-5	18	TRBV15	-	CATNSRGWTSGSRETQYF
-	TRBJ2-7	12	TRBV20-1	-	CSARPRYYEQYF
TRBD2	TRBJ2-7	14	TRBV10-3	-	CAISAASGSYEQYF
-	TRBJ2-7	15	TRBV5-1	-	CASSLFSQRSYEQYF
TRBD1	TRBJ1-1	14	TRBV20-1	few	CSARAGGMNTEAFF
TRBD2	TRBJ2-1	15	TRBV6-1	few	CASSHGLAGGNEQFF
TRBD2	TRBJ2-3	15	TRBV6-2/TRBV6-3	-	CASRLLGGSTDTQYF
-	TRBJ2-7	14	TRBV7-2	-	CASSPQGIGVEQYF
TRBD1	TRBJ2-1	14	TRBV5-1	-	CASRQGAQGNEQFF